These 9 T cell receptor beta chains came from one sample sequenced in a study of graft-versus-host responses after intestinal transplantation. Sequencing used immunoSEQ multiplex PCR; TCRdb keeps in-frame clones, though not all of them. The data hold some 90,000 clones, with 80% to 95% observed a single time. No cognate antigen is known for these TCRs. The material sequenced was unstimulated CD4+ T cells sorted from spleen or lymph node cells, taken before intestinal transplant. These receptors all stem from a human donor who received an intestinal transplant.

There are a few counts of this clone. V is TRBV5-1 and J is TRBJ2-6; no definite D call. This CDR3 contains 14 residues. The germline V gene has CDR1 SGHRS and CDR2 YFSETQ. V lost 4 bases and J 1 base, leaving 6 bases between the germline ends. Here the CDR3 reads CASSRISGANVLTF. As DNA, the CDR3 is TGCGCCAGCAGCCGGATATCTGGGGCCAACGTCCTGACTTTC.

The V call is TRBV27, the J call TRBJ2-5; 7 bases fit TRBD1. In germline, CDR1 is MNHEY, CDR2 SMNVEV (reference sequence). J was trimmed by 5 bases and V by 8 bases; bases with no gene match: 5. This CDR3 has 12 amino acids. This CDR3 reads CASGDREETQYF. CDR3 in DNA: TGTGCCAGCGGCGACAGGGAGGAGACCCAGTACTTC.

Written as DNA, the CDR3 is TGTGCCAGCAGCTTTAGTAAACTGGCAGGGAGCTCCTACGAGCAGTACTTC. The encoded protein is CASSFSKLAGSSYEQYF. The V call is TRBV7-2, the J call TRBJ2-7; either TRBD1 or TRBD2 may fit D (5 bases each). The CDR3 has 17 amino acids. Trimming removed 3 bases from V and 0 bases from J, with 18 bases in between. CDR1 is SGHTA and CDR2 is FQGNSA in the germline V gene.

This chain links TRBV7-9 with TRBJ2-3, with 10 bases matching TRBD1. The CDR3 has 15 residues. Germline loops: CDR1 SEHNR, CDR2 FQNEAQ (reference sequence). V lost 5 bases and J lost 4; bases outside the gene matches: 6. The CDR3 region has the DNA TGTGCCAGCAGCCCCGGGACAGGGGTTGCAGATACGCAGTATTTT. Translation: CASSPGTGVADTQYF.

The chain links TRBV9 to TRBJ2-1, with 10 bases fitting TRBD2. Germline CDR1 is SGDLS and CDR2 is YYNGEE. This CDR3 has 16 amino acids. The ends lost 0 bases at V and 6 bases at J; junction bases unmatched: 6. This CDR3 is CASSVGTLAGSNEQFF. DNA of the CDR3: TGTGCCAGCAGCGTAGGGACACTAGCGGGAAGCAATGAGCAGTTCTTC.

The J gene is TRBJ1-6, the V gene TRBV28; D is undetermined. V was shortened by 8 bases and J by 0 bases, with 8 bases between the two germline ends. Germline values: CDR1 MDHEN, CDR2 SYDVKM. This CDR3 has 14 amino acids. CDR3 sequence: CASVPSSYNSPLHF. CDR3 nucleotide sequence: TGTGCCAGCGTTCCCAGCTCCTATAATTCACCCCTCCACTTT.

The gene calls are TRBV6-1 and TRBJ1-1, with 7 nucleotides matching TRBD1. Germline V gene lookup returns CDR1 MNHNS and CDR2 SASEGT. This CDR3 has 15 residues. V lost 6 bases, J lost 0 bases, and 7 bases stayed unmatched. The CDR3 DNA is TGTGCCAGCAGCAAGGACAGGCGATTGAACACTGAAGCTTTCTTT. Protein: CASSKDRRLNTEAFF.

The J gene is TRBJ1-6, the V gene TRBV7-9; D unresolved. This CDR3 spans 15 amino acids. CDR1 SEHNR and CDR2 FQNEAQ come from the germline V gene (reference sequence). Trimming stripped 5 bases from V and 4 bases from J, with 12 bases between. CDR3 protein: CASSARLQYNSPLHF. In nucleotides, the CDR3 is TGTGCCAGCAGCGCCCGGCTCCAATATAATTCACCCCTCCACTTT.

This chain joins TRBV28 and TRBJ1-1; D not resolved. This CDR3 is 14 amino acids long. V lost 8 bases and J 2 bases, leaving 15 bases between the germline ends. Germline V gives CDR1 MDHEN, CDR2 SYDVKM. The CDR3 DNA is TGTGCCAGCGCCGCCCCGGGGTCCAACACTGAAGCTTTCTTT. This encodes CASAAPGSNTEAFF.